The 2 T cell receptor beta chains reported below all come from one sample, sequenced in a study of OX40 agonist ivuxolimab in advanced cancers. TCRdb keeps only in-frame clones here, not all; method: immunoSEQ multiplex PCR. The data contain about 99,000 clones, approximately 95% of them seen just once; the ten biggest clones take up 2%. Specimen: CD4+ or CD8+ T cells sorted from blood, collected in a trial of the OX40 agonist ivuxolimab. These receptors originate from an adult with an advanced solid tumor such as melanoma, head and neck, liver or kidney cancer.

The chain joins TRBV27 to TRBJ2-7, with TRBD2 matching 9 bases. Germline CDR1 MNHEY, CDR2 SMNVEV (reference sequence). V trimming: 2 bases; J trimming: 2 bases; junction bases outside the gene matches: 4. CDR3 length equals 15 residues. Written as DNA, the CDR3 is TGTGCCAGCAGTTTAATACTAGCGGGTCCCTACGAGCAGTACTTC. This translates into CASSLILAGPYEQYF.

The chain employs TRBV5-6 and TRBJ1-1, with D perhaps matching TRBD1 (6 bases). The germline V gene has CDR1 SGHDT and CDR2 YYEEEE. This CDR3 comprises 16 residues. Trimming cost V 2 bases and J 4 bases, with 18 bases left between them. The CDR3 coding sequence is TGTGCCAGCAGCTTCCTACAGGGAATAAGTCCCACTGAAGCTTTCTTT. Its translation is CASSFLQGISPTEAFF.